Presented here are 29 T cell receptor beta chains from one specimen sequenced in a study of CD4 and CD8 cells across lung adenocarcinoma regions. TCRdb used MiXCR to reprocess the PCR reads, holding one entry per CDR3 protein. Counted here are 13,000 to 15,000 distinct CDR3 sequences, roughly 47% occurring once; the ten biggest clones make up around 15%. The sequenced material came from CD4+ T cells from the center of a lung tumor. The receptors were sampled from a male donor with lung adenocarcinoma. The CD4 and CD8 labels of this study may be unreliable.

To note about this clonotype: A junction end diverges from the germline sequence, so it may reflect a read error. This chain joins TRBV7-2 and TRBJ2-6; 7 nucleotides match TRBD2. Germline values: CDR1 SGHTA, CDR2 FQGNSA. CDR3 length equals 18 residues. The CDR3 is CASSGWGGARPRANVQNF. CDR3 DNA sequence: TGTGCGAGCAGCGGATGGGGGGGTGCACGTCCTCGCGCCAACGTCCAGAACTTC.

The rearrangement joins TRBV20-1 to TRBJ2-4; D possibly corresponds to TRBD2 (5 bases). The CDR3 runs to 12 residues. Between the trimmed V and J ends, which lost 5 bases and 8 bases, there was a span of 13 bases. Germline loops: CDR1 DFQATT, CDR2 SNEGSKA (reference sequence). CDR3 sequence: CSADAAGDIQYF. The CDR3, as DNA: TGCAGTGCTGACGCGGCCGGGGACATTCAGTACTTC.

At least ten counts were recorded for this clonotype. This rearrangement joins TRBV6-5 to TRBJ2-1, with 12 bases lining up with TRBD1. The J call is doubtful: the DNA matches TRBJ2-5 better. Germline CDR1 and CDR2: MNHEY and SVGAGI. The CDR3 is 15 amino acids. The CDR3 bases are TGTGCCAGCAGTTCCCGGGACAGGGGGCAGGAGACCCAGTACTTC. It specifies CASSSRDRGQETQYF.

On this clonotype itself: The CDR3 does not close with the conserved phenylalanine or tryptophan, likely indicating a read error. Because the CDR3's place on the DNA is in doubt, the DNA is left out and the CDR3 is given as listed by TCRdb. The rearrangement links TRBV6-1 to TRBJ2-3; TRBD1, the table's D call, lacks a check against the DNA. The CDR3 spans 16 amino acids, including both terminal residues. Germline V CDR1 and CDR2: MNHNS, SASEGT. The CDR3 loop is CASSEAAGVSTDTPYS.

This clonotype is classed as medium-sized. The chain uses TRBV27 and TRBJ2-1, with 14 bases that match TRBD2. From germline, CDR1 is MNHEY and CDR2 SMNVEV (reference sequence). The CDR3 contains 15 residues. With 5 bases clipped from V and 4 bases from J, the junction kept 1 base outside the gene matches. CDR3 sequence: CASSGLAGGYNEQFF. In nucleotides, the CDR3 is TGTGCCAGCAGTGGACTAGCGGGAGGATACAATGAGCAGTTCTTC.

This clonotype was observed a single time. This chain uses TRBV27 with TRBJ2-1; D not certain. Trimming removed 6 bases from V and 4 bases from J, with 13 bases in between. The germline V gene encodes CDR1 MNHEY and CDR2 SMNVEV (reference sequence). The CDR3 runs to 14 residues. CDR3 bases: TGTGCCAGCAGCGACGTTGGGCCTTACAATGAGCAGTTCTTC. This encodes CASSDVGPYNEQFF.

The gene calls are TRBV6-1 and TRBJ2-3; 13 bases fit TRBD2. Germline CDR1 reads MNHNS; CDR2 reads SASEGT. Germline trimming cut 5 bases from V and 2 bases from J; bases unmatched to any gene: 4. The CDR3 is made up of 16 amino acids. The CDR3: CASSRTSGSLTDTQYF. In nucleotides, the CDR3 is TGTGCCAGCAGTAGGACTAGCGGGAGTCTCACAGATACGCAGTATTTT.

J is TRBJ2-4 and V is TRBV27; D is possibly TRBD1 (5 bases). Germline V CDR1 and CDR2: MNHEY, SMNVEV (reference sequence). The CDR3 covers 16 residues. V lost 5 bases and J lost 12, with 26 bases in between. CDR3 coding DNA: TGTGCCAGCAGTGTAGTGGGGCCAGGCGCCACAGATACTCAGTACTTC. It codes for CASSVVGPGATDTQYF.

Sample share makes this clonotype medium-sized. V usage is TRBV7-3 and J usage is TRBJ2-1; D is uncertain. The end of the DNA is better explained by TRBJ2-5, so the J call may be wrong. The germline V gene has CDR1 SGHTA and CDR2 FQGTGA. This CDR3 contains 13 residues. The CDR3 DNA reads TGTGCCAGCAGCCTTCGGGCTCAAGAGACCCAGTACTTC. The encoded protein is CASSLRAQETQYF.

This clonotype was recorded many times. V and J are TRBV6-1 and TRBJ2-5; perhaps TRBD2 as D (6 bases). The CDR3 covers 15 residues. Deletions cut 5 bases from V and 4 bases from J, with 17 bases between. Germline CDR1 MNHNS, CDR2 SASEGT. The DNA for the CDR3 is TGTGCCAGCAGTAAAGGACTACTCGGGGGAGAGACCCAGTACTTC. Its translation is CASSKGLLGGETQYF.

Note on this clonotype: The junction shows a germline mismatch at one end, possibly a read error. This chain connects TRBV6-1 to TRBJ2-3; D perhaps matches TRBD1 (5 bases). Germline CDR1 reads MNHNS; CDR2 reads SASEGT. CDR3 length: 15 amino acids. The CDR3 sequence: CASRLQAVSTGTQYF. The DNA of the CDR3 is TGTGCCAGCAGACTCCAGGCTGTGAGTACAGGTACGCAGTATTTT.

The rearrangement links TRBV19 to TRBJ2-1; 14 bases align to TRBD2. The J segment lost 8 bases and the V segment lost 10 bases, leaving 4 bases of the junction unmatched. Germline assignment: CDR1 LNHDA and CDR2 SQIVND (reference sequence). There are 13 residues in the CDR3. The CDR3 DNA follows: TGTGCCACGACTAGCGGGAGGGCACATGAGCAGTTCTTC. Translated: CATTSGRAHEQFF. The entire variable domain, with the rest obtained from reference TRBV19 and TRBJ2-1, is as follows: DGGITQSPKYLFRKEGQNVTLSCEQNLNHDAMYWYRQDPGQGLRLIYYSQIVNDFQKGDIAEGYSVSREKKESFPLTVTSAQKNPTAFYLCATTSGRAHEQFFGPGTRLTVL.

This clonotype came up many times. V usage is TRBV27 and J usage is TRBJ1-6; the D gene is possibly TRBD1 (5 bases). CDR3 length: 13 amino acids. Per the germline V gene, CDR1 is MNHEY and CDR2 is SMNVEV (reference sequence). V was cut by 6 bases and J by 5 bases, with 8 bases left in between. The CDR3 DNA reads TGTGCCAGCAGGGGGGTTCATAATTCACCCCTCCACTTT. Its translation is CASRGVHNSPLHF.

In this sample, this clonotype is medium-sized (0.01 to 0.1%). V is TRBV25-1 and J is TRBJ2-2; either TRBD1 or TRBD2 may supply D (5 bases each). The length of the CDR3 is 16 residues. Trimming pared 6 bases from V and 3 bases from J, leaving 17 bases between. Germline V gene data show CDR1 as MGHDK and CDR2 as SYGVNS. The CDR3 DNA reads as TGTGCCAGCAGGTACCCGGGACGGACCTACACCGGGGAGCTGTTTTTT. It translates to CASRYPGRTYTGELFF.

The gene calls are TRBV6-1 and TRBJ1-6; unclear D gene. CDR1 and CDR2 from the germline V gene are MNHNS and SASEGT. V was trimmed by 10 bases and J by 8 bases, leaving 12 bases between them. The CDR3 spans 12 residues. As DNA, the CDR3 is TGTGCCACCAACAGTGGGGATTCACCCCTCCACTTT. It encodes CATNSGDSPLHF.

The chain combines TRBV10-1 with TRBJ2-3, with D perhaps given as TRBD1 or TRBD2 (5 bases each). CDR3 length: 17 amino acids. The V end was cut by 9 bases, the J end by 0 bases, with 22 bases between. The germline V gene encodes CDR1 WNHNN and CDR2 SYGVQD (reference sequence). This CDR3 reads CASSAGQRGRSTDTQYF. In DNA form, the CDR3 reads TGCGCCAGTAGCGCGGGCCAACGGGGACGCAGCACAGATACGCAGTATTTT.

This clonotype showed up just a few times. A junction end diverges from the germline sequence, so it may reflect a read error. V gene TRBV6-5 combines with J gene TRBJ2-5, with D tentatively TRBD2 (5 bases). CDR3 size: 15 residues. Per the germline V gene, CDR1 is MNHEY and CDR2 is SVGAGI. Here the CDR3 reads CASSYSPRQTNLGPF. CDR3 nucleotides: TGTGCCAGCAGTTACTCCCCCCGTCAGACTAACCTAGGCCCCTTC.

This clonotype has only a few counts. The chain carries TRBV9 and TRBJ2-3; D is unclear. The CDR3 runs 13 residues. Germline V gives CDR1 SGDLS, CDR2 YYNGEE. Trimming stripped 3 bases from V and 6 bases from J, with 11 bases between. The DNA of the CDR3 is TGTGCCAGCAGCGCCCACCTTGGGGATACGCAGTATTTT. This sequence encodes CASSAHLGDTQYF.

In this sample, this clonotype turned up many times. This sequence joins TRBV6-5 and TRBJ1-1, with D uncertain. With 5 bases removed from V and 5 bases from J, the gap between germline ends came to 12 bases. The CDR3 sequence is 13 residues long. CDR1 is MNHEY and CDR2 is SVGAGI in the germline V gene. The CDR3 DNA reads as TGTGCCAGCAGTCACCCTGGCGATACTGAAGCTTTCTTT. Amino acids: CASSHPGDTEAFF.

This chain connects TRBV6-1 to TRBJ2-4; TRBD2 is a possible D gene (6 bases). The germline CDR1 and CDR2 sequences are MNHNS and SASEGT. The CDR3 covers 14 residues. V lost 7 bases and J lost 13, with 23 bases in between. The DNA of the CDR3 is TGTGCCAGCACGAGGCGGAGGGCCGAAAATACGCAGTACTTC. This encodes CASTRRRAENTQYF.

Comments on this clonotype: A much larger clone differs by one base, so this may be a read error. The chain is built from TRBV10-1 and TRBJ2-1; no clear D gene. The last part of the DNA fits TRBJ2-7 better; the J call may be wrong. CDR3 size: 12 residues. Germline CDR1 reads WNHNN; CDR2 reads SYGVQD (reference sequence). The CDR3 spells CASSDLRNEQYF. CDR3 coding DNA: TGCGCCAGCAGTGATCTGCGGAATGAGCAGTACTTC.

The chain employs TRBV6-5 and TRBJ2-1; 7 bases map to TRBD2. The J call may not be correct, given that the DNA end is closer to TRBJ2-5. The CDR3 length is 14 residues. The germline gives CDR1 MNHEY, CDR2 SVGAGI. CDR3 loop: CASSYPGGGETQYF. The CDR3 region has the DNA TGTGCCAGCAGTTACCCGGGGGGTGGAGAGACCCAGTACTTC.

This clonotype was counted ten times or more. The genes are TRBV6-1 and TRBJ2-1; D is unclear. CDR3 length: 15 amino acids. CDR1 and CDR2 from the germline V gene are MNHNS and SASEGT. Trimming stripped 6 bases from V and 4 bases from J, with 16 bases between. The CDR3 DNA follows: TGTGCCAGCAGGCTCACTTCGCTTCTTTACAATGAGCAGTTCTTC. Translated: CASRLTSLLYNEQFF.

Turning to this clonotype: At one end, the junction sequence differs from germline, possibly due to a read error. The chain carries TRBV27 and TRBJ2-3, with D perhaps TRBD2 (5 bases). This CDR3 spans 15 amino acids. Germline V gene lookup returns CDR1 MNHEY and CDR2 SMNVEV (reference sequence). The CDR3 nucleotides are TGTGCCAGCAGGACGGGATTGCAATACACAAATATTCAGTATTTC. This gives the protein CASRTGLQYTNIQYF.

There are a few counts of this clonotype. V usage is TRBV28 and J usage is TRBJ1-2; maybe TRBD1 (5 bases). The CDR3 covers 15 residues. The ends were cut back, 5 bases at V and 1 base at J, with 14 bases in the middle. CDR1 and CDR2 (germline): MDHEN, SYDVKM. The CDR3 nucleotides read TGTGCCAGCAGTCCGCCGGGGGGTGTTAACTATGGCTACACCTTC. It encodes CASSPPGGVNYGYTF.

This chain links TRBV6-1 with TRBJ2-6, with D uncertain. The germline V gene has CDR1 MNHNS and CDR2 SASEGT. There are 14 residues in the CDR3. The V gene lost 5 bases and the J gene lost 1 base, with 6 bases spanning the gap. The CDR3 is CASSPLSGANVLTF. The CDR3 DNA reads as TGTGCCAGCAGTCCCCTTTCTGGGGCCAACGTCCTGACTTTC.

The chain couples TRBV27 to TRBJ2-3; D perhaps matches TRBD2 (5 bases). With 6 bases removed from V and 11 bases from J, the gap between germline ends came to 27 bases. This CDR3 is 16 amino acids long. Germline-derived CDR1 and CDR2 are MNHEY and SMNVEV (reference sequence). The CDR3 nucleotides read TGTGCCAGCAGCTCTCCGGCGCTGGGAGCCAAAGACATGCAGTATTTT. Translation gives CASSSPALGAKDMQYF.

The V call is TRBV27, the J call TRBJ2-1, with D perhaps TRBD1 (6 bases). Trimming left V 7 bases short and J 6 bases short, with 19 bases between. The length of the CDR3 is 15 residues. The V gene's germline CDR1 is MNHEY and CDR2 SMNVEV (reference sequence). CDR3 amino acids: CASMVSRGGLNEQFF. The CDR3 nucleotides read TGTGCCAGCATGGTCTCCAGGGGTGGTCTCAATGAGCAGTTCTTC.

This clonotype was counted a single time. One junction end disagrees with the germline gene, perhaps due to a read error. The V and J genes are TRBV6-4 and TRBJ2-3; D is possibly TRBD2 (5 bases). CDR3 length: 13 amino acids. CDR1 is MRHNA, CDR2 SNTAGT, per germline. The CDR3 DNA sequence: TGTGCCAGCAGTCTATCTAGCACAGATACGCAGTATTTC. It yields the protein CASSLSSTDTQYF.